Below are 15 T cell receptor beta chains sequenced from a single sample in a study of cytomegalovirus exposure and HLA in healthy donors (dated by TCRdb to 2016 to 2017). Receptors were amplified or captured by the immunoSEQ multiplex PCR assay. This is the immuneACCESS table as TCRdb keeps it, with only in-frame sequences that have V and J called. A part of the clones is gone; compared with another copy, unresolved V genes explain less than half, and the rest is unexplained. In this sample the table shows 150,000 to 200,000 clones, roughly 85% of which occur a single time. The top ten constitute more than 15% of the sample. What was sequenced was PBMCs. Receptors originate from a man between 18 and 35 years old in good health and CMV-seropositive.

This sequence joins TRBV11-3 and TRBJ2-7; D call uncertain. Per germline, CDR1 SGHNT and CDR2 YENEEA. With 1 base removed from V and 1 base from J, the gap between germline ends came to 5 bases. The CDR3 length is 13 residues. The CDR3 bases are TGTGCCAGCAGCTTAGGGCCATCCTACGAGCAGTACTTC. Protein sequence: CASSLGPSYEQYF. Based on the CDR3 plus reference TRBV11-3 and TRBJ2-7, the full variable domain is EAGVVQSPRYKIIEKKQPVAFWCNPISGHNTLYWYLQNLGQGPELLIRYENEEAVDDSQLPKDRFSAERLKGVDSTLKIQPAELGDSAVYLCASSLGPSYEQYFGPGTRLTVT.

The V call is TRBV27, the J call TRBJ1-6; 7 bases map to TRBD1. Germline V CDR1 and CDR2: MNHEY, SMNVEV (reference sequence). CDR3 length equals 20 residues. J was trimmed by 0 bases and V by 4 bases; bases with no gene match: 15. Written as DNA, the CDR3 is TGTGCCAGCAGTTCCTCGACAGGGCTTAATATGGGCTCCTATAATTCACCCCTCCACTTT. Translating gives CASSSSTGLNMGSYNSPLHF.

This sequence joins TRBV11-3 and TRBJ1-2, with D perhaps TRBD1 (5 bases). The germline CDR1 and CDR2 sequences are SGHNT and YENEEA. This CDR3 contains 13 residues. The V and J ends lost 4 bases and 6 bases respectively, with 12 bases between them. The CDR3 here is CASSSGGGNGYTF. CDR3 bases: TGTGCCAGCAGCTCCGGCGGGGGTAATGGCTACACCTTC. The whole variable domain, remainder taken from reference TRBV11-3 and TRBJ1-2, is EAGVVQSPRYKIIEKKQPVAFWCNPISGHNTLYWYLQNLGQGPELLIRYENEEAVDDSQLPKDRFSAERLKGVDSTLKIQPAELGDSAVYLCASSSGGGNGYTFGSGTRLTVV.

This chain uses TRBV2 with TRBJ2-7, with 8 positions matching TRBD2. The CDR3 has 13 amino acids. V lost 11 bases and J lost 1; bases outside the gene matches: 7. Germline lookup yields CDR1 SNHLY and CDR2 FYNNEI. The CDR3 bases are TGTGCCTCGAGCGGGAGTACGTCCTACGAGCAGTACTTC. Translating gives CASSGSTSYEQYF.

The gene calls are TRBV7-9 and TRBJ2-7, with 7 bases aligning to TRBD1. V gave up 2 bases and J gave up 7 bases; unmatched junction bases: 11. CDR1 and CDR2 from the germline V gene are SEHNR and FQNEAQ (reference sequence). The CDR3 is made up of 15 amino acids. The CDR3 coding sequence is TGTGCCAGCAGCTTACAATTGGCAGGGGGATGGGAGCAGTACTTC. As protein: CASSLQLAGGWEQYF.

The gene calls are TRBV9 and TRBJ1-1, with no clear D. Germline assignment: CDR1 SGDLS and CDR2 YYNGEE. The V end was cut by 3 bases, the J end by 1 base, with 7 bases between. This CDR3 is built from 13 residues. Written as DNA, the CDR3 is TGTGCCAGCAGCGCCGGTGAGAACACTGAAGCTTTCTTT. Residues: CASSAGENTEAFF.

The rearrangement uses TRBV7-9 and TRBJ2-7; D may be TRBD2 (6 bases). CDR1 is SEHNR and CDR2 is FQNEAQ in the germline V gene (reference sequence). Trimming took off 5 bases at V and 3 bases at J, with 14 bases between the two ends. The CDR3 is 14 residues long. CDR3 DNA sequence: TGTGCCAGCAGCACCCGGGGACTGGACTACGAGCAGTACTTC. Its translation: CASSTRGLDYEQYF.

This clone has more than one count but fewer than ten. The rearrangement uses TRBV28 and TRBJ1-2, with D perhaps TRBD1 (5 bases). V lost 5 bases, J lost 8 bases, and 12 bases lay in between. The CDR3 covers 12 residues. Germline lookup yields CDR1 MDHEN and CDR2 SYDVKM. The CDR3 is CASSSDREGYTF. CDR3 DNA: TGTGCCAGCAGTAGCGACAGAGAAGGCTACACCTTC.

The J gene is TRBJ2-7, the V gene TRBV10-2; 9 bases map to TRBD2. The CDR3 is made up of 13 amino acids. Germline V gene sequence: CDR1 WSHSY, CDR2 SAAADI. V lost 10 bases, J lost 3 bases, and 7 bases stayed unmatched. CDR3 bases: TGCGCCACCCGGGGTAGCGGGAGCTACGAGCAGTACTTC. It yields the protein CATRGSGSYEQYF.

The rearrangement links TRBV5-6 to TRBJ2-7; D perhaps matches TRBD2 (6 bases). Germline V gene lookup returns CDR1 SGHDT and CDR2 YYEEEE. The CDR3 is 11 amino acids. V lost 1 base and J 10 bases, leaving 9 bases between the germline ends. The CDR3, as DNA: TGTGCCAGCAGCTTGAGACTAGAACAGTACTTC. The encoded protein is CASSLRLEQYF.

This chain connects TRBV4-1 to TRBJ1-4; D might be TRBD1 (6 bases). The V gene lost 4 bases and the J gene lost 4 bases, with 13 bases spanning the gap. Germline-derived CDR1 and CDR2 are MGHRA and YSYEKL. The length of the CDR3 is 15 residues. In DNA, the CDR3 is TGCGCCAGCAGCCGTCTACAGGGTTATAATGAAAAACTGTTTTTT. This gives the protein CASSRLQGYNEKLFF.

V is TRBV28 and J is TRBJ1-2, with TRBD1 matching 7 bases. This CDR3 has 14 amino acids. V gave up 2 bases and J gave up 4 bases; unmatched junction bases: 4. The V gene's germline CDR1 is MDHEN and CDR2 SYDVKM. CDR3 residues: CASSLTGASYGYTF. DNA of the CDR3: TGTGCCAGCAGTTTAACAGGGGCCTCCTATGGCTACACCTTC.

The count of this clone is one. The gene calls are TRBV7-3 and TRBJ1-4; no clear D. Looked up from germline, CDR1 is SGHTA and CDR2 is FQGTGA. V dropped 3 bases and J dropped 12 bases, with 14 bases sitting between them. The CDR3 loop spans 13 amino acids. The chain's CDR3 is CASSFPDESELFF. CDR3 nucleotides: TGTGCCAGCAGCTTCCCCGATGAGTCGGAACTGTTTTTT.

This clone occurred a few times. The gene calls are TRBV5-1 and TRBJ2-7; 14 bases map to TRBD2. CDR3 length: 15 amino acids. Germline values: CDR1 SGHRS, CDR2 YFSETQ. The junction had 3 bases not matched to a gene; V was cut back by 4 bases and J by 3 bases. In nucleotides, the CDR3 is TGCGCCAGCAGCGGTGGACTAGCGGGGGGCTACGAGCAGTACTTC. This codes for CASSGGLAGGYEQYF.

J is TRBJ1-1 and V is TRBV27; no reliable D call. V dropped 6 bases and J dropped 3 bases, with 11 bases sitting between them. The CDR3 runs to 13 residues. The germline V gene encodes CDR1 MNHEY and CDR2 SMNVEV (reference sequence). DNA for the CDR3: TGTGCCAGCAGCCTGACCCGGGACACTGAAGCTTTCTTT. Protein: CASSLTRDTEAFF.